These 15 T cell receptor beta chains share one sample of origin, sequenced in a study of CD8 T cells in Susac syndrome. The authors reverse transcribed 0.5 to 1 ug RNA with random hexamers. TCRdb reprocessed the immunoSEQ multiplex PCR reads via MiXCR and lists one record per CDR3 protein. The sample lists 100,000 to 150,000 distinct CDR3 sequences, roughly 94% occurring once. The sequencing input was CD8+ T cells from PBMCs. All receptors come from a human donor with Susac syndrome.

The rearrangement links TRBV3-1 to TRBJ1-4; D remains ambiguous. V lost 4 bases and J lost 9, with 12 bases in between. The CDR3 consists of 13 residues. CDR1 and CDR2 from the germline V gene are LGHDT and YNNKEL (reference sequence). The CDR3 reads CASSLGRIQKLFF. The CDR3 DNA reads TGTGCCAGCAGCCTTGGGCGGATACAAAAACTGTTTTTT. The variable domain in full, with the rest retrieved from reference TRBV3-1 and TRBJ1-4, is DTAVSQTPKYLVTQMGNDKSIKCEQNLGHDTMYWYKQDSKKFLKIMFSYNNKELIINETVPNRFSPKSPDKAHLNLHINSLELGDSAVYFCASSLGRIQKLFFGSGTQLSVL.

The chain recombines TRBV12-3 or TRBV12-4 with TRBJ1-2; maybe TRBD1 (5 bases). V lost 6 bases to trimming and J lost 7 bases, with 12 bases between them. The CDR3 length is 12 residues. CDR3: CASSTLGPGYTF. The CDR3 nucleotides are TGTGCCAGCAGCACCCTGGGGCCTGGCTACACCTTC.

The V and J genes are TRBV15 and TRBJ2-7; D unclear. Germline CDR1 LNHNV, CDR2 YYDKDF (reference sequence). The CDR3 covers 11 residues. Trimming shortened V by 4 bases and J by 4 bases, and 5 bases separated the two germline ends. CDR3 sequence: CATSIGYEQYF. CDR3 sequence (DNA): TGTGCCACCAGCATCGGGTACGAGCAGTACTTC.

J is TRBJ2-7 and V is TRBV4-3, with 7 nucleotides matching TRBD1. The CDR3 is 15 amino acids. With 1 base clipped from V and 3 bases from J, the junction kept 6 bases outside the gene matches. Germline V gene data show CDR1 as LGHNA and CDR2 as YSLEER. The CDR3 here is CASSQVQGVIYEQYF. CDR3 DNA: TGCGCCAGCAGCCAAGTCCAGGGGGTAATCTACGAGCAGTACTTC.

The genes are TRBV24-1 and TRBJ2-2; tentative D call: TRBD2 (6 bases). Germline V lookup: CDR1 KGHDR, CDR2 SFDVKD. With 3 bases removed from V and 0 bases from J, the gap between germline ends came to 10 bases. The CDR3 is made up of 16 amino acids. CDR3 sequence reads: CATSDPRGANTGELFF. The CDR3 nucleotides are TGTGCCACCAGTGATCCCCGCGGGGCGAACACCGGGGAGCTGTTTTTT.

The V and J genes are TRBV5-6 and TRBJ2-7; D call uncertain. Germline V gene sequence: CDR1 SGHDT, CDR2 YYEEEE. The CDR3 has 15 amino acids. Trimming took 4 bases from V and 0 from J, leaving 14 bases between them. CDR3 DNA sequence: TGTGCCAGCAGCCCGGACCTTACGAGCTCCTACGAGCAGTACTTC. Translated: CASSPDLTSSYEQYF.

This chain joins TRBV7-9 and TRBJ1-2, with D unclear. With 1 base removed from V and 6 bases from J, the gap between germline ends came to 6 bases. CDR3 size: 12 residues. Germline CDR1 is SEHNR and CDR2 is FQNEAQ (reference sequence). CDR3 in amino acids: CASSLGQHGYTF. CDR3 DNA: TGTGCCAGCAGCTTAGGTCAGCATGGCTACACCTTC.

The genes are TRBV29-1 and TRBJ1-2; the D gene is possibly TRBD1 (5 bases). Germline lookup yields CDR1 SQVTM and CDR2 ANQGSEA. There are 14 residues in the CDR3. Trimming removed 4 bases at V and 4 bases at J, with 16 bases between. The chain's CDR3 is CSVGPPEQGYGYTF. In nucleotides, the CDR3 is TGCAGCGTTGGCCCACCCGAGCAGGGCTATGGCTACACCTTC.

The chain employs TRBV5-6 and TRBJ1-1; tentative D call: TRBD1 (5 bases). The CDR3 covers 13 residues. Trimming cost V 6 bases and J 0 bases, with 9 bases left between them. CDR1 is SGHDT, CDR2 YYEEEE, per germline. CDR3 protein: CASTQEMNTEAFF. In DNA form, the CDR3 reads TGTGCCAGCACACAGGAGATGAACACTGAAGCTTTCTTT. The full variable domain, its missing parts supplied by reference TRBV5-6 and TRBJ1-1, is DAGVTQSPTHLIKTRGQQVTLRCSPKSGHDTVSWYQQALGQGPQFIFQYYEEEERQRGNFPDRFSGHQFPNYSSELNVNALLLGDSALYLCASTQEMNTEAFFGQGTRLTVV.

This rearrangement joins TRBV20-1 to TRBJ2-1; 10 nucleotides agree with TRBD2. Per the germline V gene, CDR1 is DFQATT and CDR2 is SNEGSKA (reference sequence). The J segment lost 7 bases and the V segment lost 5 bases, leaving 8 bases of the junction unmatched. The CDR3 is 14 amino acids. The CDR3 protein is CSACPGLAINEQFF. In DNA, the CDR3 is TGCAGTGCTTGTCCGGGACTAGCGATAAATGAGCAGTTCTTC.

V usage is TRBV24-1 and J usage is TRBJ1-1; possibly TRBD1 for D (5 bases). This CDR3 contains 12 residues. The germline V gene has CDR1 KGHDR and CDR2 SFDVKD. The ends were cut back, 4 bases at V and 14 bases at J, with 16 bases in the middle. CDR3 sequence reads: CATSETGTLLFF. CDR3 nucleotide sequence: TGTGCCACCAGTGAGACCGGGACCCTCTTGTTCTTT.

V is TRBV7-2 and J is TRBJ1-1; no firm D call. Germline lookup yields CDR1 SGHTA and CDR2 FQGNSA. Between the trimmed V and J ends, which lost 5 bases and 0 bases, there was a span of 16 bases. This CDR3 has 16 amino acids. Written as DNA, the CDR3 is TGTGCCAGCAGCATGTCCGGGTTGCCTATGAACACTGAAGCTTTCTTT. Translation: CASSMSGLPMNTEAFF.

J is TRBJ1-1 and V is TRBV9, with D unresolved. Germline V gene sequence: CDR1 SGDLS, CDR2 YYNGEE. Trimming took 2 bases from V and 5 from J, leaving 13 bases between them. The CDR3 is 14 amino acids. The DNA for the CDR3 is TGTGCCAGCAGCGTTAAGGGAGAGGGTACTGAAGCTTTCTTT. It translates to CASSVKGEGTEAFF.

The chain carries TRBV5-1 and TRBJ2-5, with TRBD2 matching over 10 bases. V was clipped by 0 bases and J by 0 bases; unmatched bases: 5. Per germline, CDR1 SGHRS and CDR2 YFSETQ. The CDR3 is made up of 17 amino acids. CDR3 protein: CASSLAAGGLYQETQYF. The CDR3, as DNA: TGCGCCAGCAGCTTGGCAGCGGGGGGGCTGTACCAAGAGACCCAGTACTTC. Full variable domain (remainder filled in from reference TRBV5-1 and TRBJ2-5): KAGVTQTPRYLIKTRGQQVTLSCSPISGHRSVSWYQQTPGQGLQFLFEYFSETQRNKGNFPGRFSGRQFSNSRSEMNVSTLELGDSALYLCASSLAAGGLYQETQYFGPGTRLLVL.

The chain is built from TRBV12-3 or TRBV12-4 and TRBJ2-5, with TRBD1 identical over 9 bases. The CDR3 totals 15 residues. Trimming took 4 bases from V and 1 from J; bases not matched to a gene: 4. The DNA of the CDR3 is TGTGCCAGCAGTTCGGACAGGGGACCCCAAGAGACCCAGTACTTC. This translates into CASSSDRGPQETQYF.